This TCR beta chain was documented in a study of PD-L1 blockade in urothelial cancer. Study-wide background: Prior regimens of chemotherapy numbered 0 to 3 per patient. Study observations and caveats: Lower pretreatment blood TCR clonality, under the median, predicted better survival, researchers reported.

J lost 2 bases, V lost 2 bases, and 3 bases had no gene match. The germline V gene has CDR1 SGHNT and CDR2 YYREEE (reference sequence). The CDR3 length is 14 residues. TCRdb keeps only in-frame clones here, not all; method: immunoSEQ multiplex PCR. Among under 30,000 clones, roughly 84% were seen once, and the ten largest hold 9.6%. For this clone: Its antigen is currently unknown.

The receptor was isolated from a man in his sixties or seventies with urothelial cancer. Specimen: PBMCs, collected around atezolizumab (anti-PD-L1) treatment. This chain joins TRBV5-4 and TRBJ2-5; TRBD1 aligns across 7 bases. Written as DNA, the CDR3 is TGTGCCAGCAGCTTAAGACAGGGACAAGAGACCCAGTACTTC. Residues: CASSLRQGQETQYF.